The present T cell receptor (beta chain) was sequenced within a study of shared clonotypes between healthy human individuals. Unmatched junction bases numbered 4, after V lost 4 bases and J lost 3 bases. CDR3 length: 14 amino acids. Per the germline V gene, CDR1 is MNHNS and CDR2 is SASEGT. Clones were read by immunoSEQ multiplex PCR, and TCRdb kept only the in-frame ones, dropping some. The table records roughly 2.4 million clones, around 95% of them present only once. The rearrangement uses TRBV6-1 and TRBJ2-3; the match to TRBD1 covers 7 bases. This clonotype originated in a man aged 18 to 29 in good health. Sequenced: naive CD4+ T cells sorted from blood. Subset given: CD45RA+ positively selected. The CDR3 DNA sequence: TGTGCCAGCAGTGGGGACAGTAGGACAGATACGCAGTATTTT. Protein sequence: CASSGDSRTDTQYF.